This T cell receptor beta chain was identified in a study of chemoradiotherapy in HPV16-positive cancers. Method: immunoSEQ multiplex PCR; TCRdb's copy keeps in-frame clones and lacks some. The table lists 2,000 to 2,500 clones, roughly nine tenths of them singletons. Per germline, CDR1 SEHNR and CDR2 FQNEAQ (reference sequence). The CDR3 covers 18 residues. The J segment lost 0 bases and the V segment lost 5 bases, leaving 10 bases of the junction unmatched. The sequence was obtained from a human donor with HPV-associated anogenital cancer. Sequenced material: tumor tissue, taken from a patient who underwent chemoradiotherapy. This chain joins TRBV7-9 and TRBJ2-6, with TRBD1 matching over 7 bases. In DNA, the CDR3 is TGTGCCAGCAGCCTTGGACAGGAAAGCGCCTCTGGGGCCAACGTCCTGACTTTC. Translated: CASSLGQESASGANVLTF.